The 13 T cell receptor beta chains given below trace back to one sample, sequenced in a study of cytomegalovirus exposure and HLA in healthy donors. It was with 60 Vbeta and 13 Jbeta primers that the PCR ran. TCRdb's copy holds only in-frame clones and misses some; the assay was immunoSEQ multiplex PCR. This sample has 170,000 or so clones; 77% occur once, and the top ten carry 1.5% to 2%. The sequenced material came from PBMCs. The receptors originated from a woman in her 30s in good health and CMV-seronegative.

This clone was picked up a small number of times. The genes are TRBV6-1 and TRBJ1-2; 8 nucleotides match TRBD1. Germline V gives CDR1 MNHNS, CDR2 SASEGT. The CDR3 is 14 amino acids. Germline trimming cut 6 bases from V and 4 bases from J; bases unmatched to any gene: 7. The chain's CDR3 is CASRGRTGFYGYTF. The CDR3 region has the DNA TGTGCCAGCAGAGGCCGGACAGGGTTCTATGGCTACACCTTC.

The V gene is TRBV7-8, the J gene TRBJ2-5; possibly TRBD1 for D (5 bases). The CDR3 is 15 amino acids. The V and J ends lost 5 bases and 5 bases respectively, with 18 bases between them. The germline CDR1 and CDR2 sequences are SGHVS and FQNEAQ. Written as DNA, the CDR3 is TGTGCCAGCAGCCGTCAGGGTTTTATCCTGGAGACCCAGTACTTC. Its translation: CASSRQGFILETQYF.

The chain couples TRBV6-1 to TRBJ2-7; perhaps TRBD1 as D (5 bases). Trimming took off 4 bases at V and 3 bases at J, with 10 bases between the two ends. This CDR3 is built from 13 residues. Germline assignment: CDR1 MNHNS and CDR2 SASEGT. In DNA form, the CDR3 reads TGTGCCAGCAGTGTACGACAGAACTACGAGCAGTACTTC. This translates into CASSVRQNYEQYF.

V and J are TRBV6-5 and TRBJ2-5; 8 nucleotides align to TRBD1. V lost 4 bases, J lost 7 bases, and 5 bases stayed unmatched. Germline assignment: CDR1 MNHEY and CDR2 SVGAGI. The CDR3 contains 13 residues. CDR3 DNA sequence: TGTGCCAGCAGTTCGACAGGGGACGGGACCCAGTACTTC. It codes for CASSSTGDGTQYF.

V is TRBV4-1 and J is TRBJ2-3; 9 bases match TRBD2. There are 16 residues in the CDR3. CDR1 is MGHRA and CDR2 is YSYEKL in the germline V gene. V dropped 4 bases and J dropped 0; count of bases not matched to a gene: 5. The CDR3 DNA reads TGCGCCAGCAGCCTGGGACTAGCCCATAGCACAGATACGCAGTATTTT. It specifies CASSLGLAHSTDTQYF.

This clone was detected only a few times. The chain uses TRBV21-1 and TRBJ1-3. TRBV21-1 is assigned pseudogene status. The CDR3 loop spans 18 amino acids. CDR3 loop: CASSKEWQLTNSGNTIYF. The CDR3 region has the DNA TGTGCCAGCAGCAAAGAATGGCAGCTTACTAACTCTGGAAACACCATATATTTT.

This clone has more than one count but fewer than ten. The V and J genes are TRBV25-1 and TRBJ1-1, with D unclear. CDR3 length: 13 amino acids. Germline V gives CDR1 MGHDK, CDR2 SYGVNS. Deletions cut 7 bases from V and 0 bases from J, with 9 bases between. The CDR3 DNA sequence: TGTGCCAGCACCGGGTCCATGAACACTGAAGCTTTCTTT. Translation gives CASTGSMNTEAFF.

J is TRBJ1-2 and V is TRBV6-1; D is undetermined. Trimming shortened V by 0 bases and J by 8 bases, and 13 bases separated the two germline ends. The CDR3 runs 14 residues. Germline loops: CDR1 MNHNS, CDR2 SASEGT. The CDR3 nucleotides are TGTGCCAGCAGTGAAGCCCTAACAGAAGTGGGCTACACCTTC. The encoded protein is CASSEALTEVGYTF.

The chain has TRBV6-1 and TRBJ2-7; perhaps TRBD2 as D (5 bases). CDR1 and CDR2 (germline): MNHNS, SASEGT. V lost 5 bases and J lost 2, with 13 bases in between. The CDR3 loop spans 14 amino acids. CDR3 protein: CASSSTSGAYEQYF. The CDR3 region has the DNA TGTGCCAGCAGTTCGACCTCCGGGGCCTACGAGCAGTACTTC.

The chain joins TRBV5-1 to TRBJ2-7, with a tentative D call TRBD1 (5 bases). Per germline, CDR1 SGHRS and CDR2 YFSETQ. V was clipped by 0 bases and J by 6 bases, with 7 bases between them. The CDR3 extends over 12 amino acids. The DNA for the CDR3 is TGCGCCAGCAGCTTGGGACAGACCGAGCAGTACTTC. Encoded protein: CASSLGQTEQYF.

In this sample, this clone turned up once. The chain recombines TRBV7-6 with TRBJ1-2; TRBD1 matches 7 bases. V trimming: 3 bases; J trimming: 8 bases; junction bases outside the gene matches: 6. The germline V gene has CDR1 SGHVS and CDR2 FNYEAQ. The CDR3 is made up of 13 amino acids. CDR3 sequence (DNA): TGTGCCAGCAGCTTTAGACAGGGATTAGGCTACACCTTC. Protein product: CASSFRQGLGYTF. Full variable domain (remainder filled in from reference TRBV7-6 and TRBJ1-2): GAGVSQSPRYKVTKRGQDVALRCDPISGHVSLYWYRQALGQGPEFLTYFNYEAQQDKSGLPNDRFSAERPEGSISTLTIQRTEQRDSAMYRCASSFRQGLGYTFGSGTRLTVV.

The chain joins TRBV25-1 to TRBJ1-2; D gene uncertain. Trimming took off 3 bases at V and 5 bases at J, with 4 bases between the two ends. Looked up from germline, CDR1 is MGHDK and CDR2 is SYGVNS. The CDR3 has 11 amino acids. The CDR3 coding sequence is TGTGCCAGCAGTGAGAGGTATGGCTACACCTTC. Amino acid sequence: CASSERYGYTF.

The chain is built from TRBV18 and TRBJ1-4, with D possibly matching TRBD1 (6 bases). Germline V gives CDR1 KGHSH, CDR2 LQKENI. V dropped 0 bases and J dropped 0 bases, with 17 bases sitting between them. The CDR3 contains 19 residues. The CDR3 DNA reads as TGTGCCAGCTCACCACCGTCCAGGGGAGCAGAATCAACTAATGAAAAACTGTTTTTT. Its translation: CASSPPSRGAESTNEKLFF.